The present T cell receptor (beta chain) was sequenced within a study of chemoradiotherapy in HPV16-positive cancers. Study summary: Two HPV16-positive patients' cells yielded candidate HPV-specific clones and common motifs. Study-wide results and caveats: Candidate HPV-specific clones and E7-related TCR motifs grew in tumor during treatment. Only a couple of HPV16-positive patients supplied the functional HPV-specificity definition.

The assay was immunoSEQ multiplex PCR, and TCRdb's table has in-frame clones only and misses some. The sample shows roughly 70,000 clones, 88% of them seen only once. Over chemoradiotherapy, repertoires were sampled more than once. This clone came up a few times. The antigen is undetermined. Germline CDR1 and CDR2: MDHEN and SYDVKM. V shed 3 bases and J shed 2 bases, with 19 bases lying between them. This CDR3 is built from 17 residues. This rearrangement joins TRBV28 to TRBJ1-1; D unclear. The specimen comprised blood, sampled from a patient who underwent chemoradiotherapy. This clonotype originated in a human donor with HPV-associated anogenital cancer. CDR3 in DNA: TGTGCCAGCAGTTTTCTCGGCCTTACCCCCTCTAACACTGAAGCTTTCTTT. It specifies CASSFLGLTPSNTEAFF.